This TCR beta chain was observed in a study of CD8+ T cells in alopecia areata. Turning to the study itself: Percent affected scalp area, the SALT score, rated treated patients' severity.

Findings of the study overall: Scalp clonality and expanded CD8+ clones among the top 100 fell significantly with tofacitinib. Between patients, shared TCR sequences were less clear than in mice. This was possibly due in part to HLA diversity in the patient population.

Between the trimmed V and J ends, which lost 3 bases and 6 bases, there was a span of 11 bases. Germline V lookup: CDR1 KGHSH, CDR2 LQKENI. The CDR3 is 13 residues long. Treatment of the sample: oral pan-JAK inhibitor, 5-10 mg twice daily. Punch biopsies of lesional scalp, plus peripheral blood, were taken from alopecia areata patients. A few counts support this clone. Its antigen is unidentified. Sequencing relied on a cDNA template that was reverse transcribed from extracted RNA. Sequencing was performed with immunoSEQ multiplex PCR; in TCRdb, only in-frame clones are kept and a portion is missing. Of 250,000 to 300,000 clones in the sample, nearly 60% were seen once.

This specimen was CD4+ T cells sorted from blood, taken at week 24, from a patient treated with tofacitinib. V gene TRBV18 combines with J gene TRBJ2-5; D is ambiguous. The clonotype was recovered from a human donor with alopecia areata. DNA for the CDR3: TGTGCCAGCTCACCGCTGCCACTTCAGACCCAGTACTTC. Protein: CASSPLPLQTQYF.